The present entry profiles one TCR beta chain with its context. Its antigen remains unknown. The data were taken from a study of T-cell reconstitution after alpha-beta-depleted transplantation in children. Study-level points and caveats: Reportedly, only several hundred clones from non-depleted graft cells drove alpha-beta T-cell counts at about two months.

CDR3 length equals 18 residues. The V and J ends lost 3 bases and 4 bases, in that order; junction bases with no gene match: 8. Looked up from germline, CDR1 is LGHNA and CDR2 is YSLEER. Unique molecular identifiers were built into the TCRbeta library. TCRdb called the PCR reads again in MiXCR, with one record for every CDR3 protein. There are more than 400,000 distinct CDR3 sequences in the sample; approximately 10% occur only once, and roughly 15% lies in the top ten. This TCR came from a female patient aged 2 to 10 who had a stem cell transplant for aplastic anemia, so the T cells may come from the graft donor. J is TRBJ2-3 and V is TRBV4-3; 15 bases line up with TRBD2. The source material was PBMCs, mostly from graft donor cells, sampled 180 days after TCRalphabeta/CD19-depleted stem cell transplant. CDR3 in amino acids: CASSQGGLAGGLADTQYF. The CDR3 bases are TGCGCCAGCAGCCAGGGGGGACTAGCGGGAGGCCTGGCAGATACGCAGTATTTT.